This T cell receptor beta chain was captured by sequencing in a study of metastatic and nonmetastatic thyroid tumors. At the level of the study: The comparison covered peripheral blood and tumor or nodule tissue in malignant and benign thyroid patients. Study outcomes and limitations: In both blood and tumor samples, TCR beta diversity was reported significantly higher for malignant than benign nodules.

This clone showed up just a few times. The antigen remains undetermined. Each patient went into thyroid surgery without having received any treatment. Trimming cost V 5 bases and J 2 bases; bases outside gene matches: 7. Germline values: CDR1 MNHNS, CDR2 SASEGT. This CDR3 comprises 15 residues. Original processing methods: What underpinned the distant-metastasis classifier for papillary thyroid cancer was the set of CDR3 differences across clinicopathological groups. TCRdb reanalyzed the PCR reads with MiXCR. The V and J calls were determined by TCRdb, not by the authors. The sample contains roughly 19,000 clones, 35% to 40% of which appear only once.

The rearrangement links TRBV6-1 to TRBJ2-3; 7 nucleotides agree with TRBD2. Sequenced input: tumor tissue. The receptor was derived from a female donor with papillary thyroid cancer or a benign thyroid nodule (not recorded which). Some clones in this sample may be carry-over from other donors' samples. In DNA form, the CDR3 reads TGTGCCAGCAGTCAAAGCGGGGCCCTCACAGATACGCAGTATTTT. Translated, it gives CASSQSGALTDTQYF.